The T cell receptor beta chain under discussion was sequenced for a study of T-cell memory formation after mild COVID-19. Germline loops: CDR1 SQVTM, CDR2 ANQGSEA. Trimming took 3 bases from V and 3 from J, leaving 2 bases between them. The CDR3 runs to 11 residues. This clonotype was picked up a small number of times. The antigen remains unidentified. TCRdb reanalysed the 5' RACE reads using MiXCR and keeps one entry per CDR3 protein. Of approximately 100,000 distinct CDR3 sequences listed, 11% are singletons. Study-wide results and limits: Contracting CD4+ clones were located mainly in CM and EM, and CD8+ clones in EMRA.

V is TRBV29-1 and J is TRBJ2-2; D is unresolved. The sequence derives from a man aged 18 to 29 who had mild COVID-19 (a few samples of this study predate the infection). Cell type and time point are not known. The material sequenced was PBMCs or a T cell subset sorted from them (not recorded which). The CDR3 DNA reads TGCAGCGTTGACGACACCGGGGAGCTGTTTTTT. Translated: CSVDDTGELFF.